This record covers a single TCR beta chain. Its antigen is unidentified. Different DNA sequences within this sample yield the same CDR3. The CDR3 covers 15 residues. J gave up 1 base and V 6 bases, and 5 bases lay outside the gene matches. CDR1 MNHEY and CDR2 SVGAGI come from the germline V gene. The data derive from a study of cytomegalovirus exposure and HLA in healthy donors. Donors sampled were nominally healthy, though unrecorded immune exposures were likely. The PCR was carried out with 60 Vbeta primers and 13 Jbeta primers. Some clones are missing from TCRdb's copy, which holds only in-frame ones; the method was immunoSEQ multiplex PCR. Among about 150,000 clones listed, around 65% were seen once. Study observations and caveats: Specificity for CMV antigens was confirmed in vitro for a few of the CMV-associated chains. An ancestry cluster, one associated with Asian ancestry, reportedly showed fewer N-insertions than the approximately 720-donor mean in a later analysis. V- and J-gene trimming of TCR beta was linked (in a later analysis) to a missense DCLRE1C variant.

The source material was PBMCs. The TCR was taken from a woman in her twenties or thirties in good health and CMV-seropositive. The V gene is TRBV6-5, the J gene TRBJ2-7, with TRBD2 identical over 11 bases. The CDR3 DNA is TGTGCCAGCAGCCGACTAGCGGGGCCATCCTACGAGCAGTACTTC. Amino acid sequence: CASSRLAGPSYEQYF.